In this sample, the clone carrying this TCR beta chain turned up many times. These data originate in a study of T-cell reconstitution after alpha-beta-depleted transplantation in children. After removal of 0 bases from V and 0 bases from J, the junction contained 6 bases not matched to a gene. Germline CDR1 reads SGDLS; CDR2 reads YYNGEE. The CDR3 runs 18 residues. It was with unique molecular identifiers that the TCRbeta library was prepared. TCRdb re-called the PCR reads through MiXCR, storing one row per CDR3 protein. The sample records roughly 250,000 distinct CDR3 sequences, roughly 8% being singletons.

The origin of this receptor is a male patient under 18 who had a stem cell transplant for acute lymphoblastic leukemia, so the T cells may come from the graft donor. This specimen consisted of PBMCs, mostly from graft donor cells, obtained 180 days after TCRalphabeta/CD19-depleted stem cell transplant. J is TRBJ1-6 and V is TRBV9; 7 bases are a match to TRBD1. This CDR3 reads CASSVETRGSSYNSPLHF. CDR3 bases: TGTGCCAGCAGCGTAGAGACCAGGGGGAGCTCCTATAATTCACCCCTCCACTTT.